The T cell receptor (beta chain) under discussion was sequenced for a study of shared clonotypes between healthy human individuals. Points from the study as a whole: Clonotype sharing among donors likely depends on sequencing depth.

Using immunoSEQ multiplex PCR, the repertoire was profiled, and TCRdb retains in-frame clones only, with some absent. The profile shows about 490,000 clones, 76% of them singletons. Germline V lookup: CDR1 SEHNR, CDR2 FQNEAQ (reference sequence). V lost 4 bases and J 5 bases, leaving 15 bases between the germline ends. This CDR3 region has 15 residues. Notes on this clone: Its target is unknown.

This TCR was sampled from a woman aged 40 to 50 in good health. Some clones in this sample may be carry-over from other donors' samples. The V gene is TRBV7-9, the J gene TRBJ2-1; D is unresolved. Sequencing was done on a sample of PBMCs. DNA of the CDR3: TGTGCCAGCAGCTCAAGAAGGGCTAGGGACAATGAGCAGTTCTTC. Its translation: CASSSRRARDNEQFF.